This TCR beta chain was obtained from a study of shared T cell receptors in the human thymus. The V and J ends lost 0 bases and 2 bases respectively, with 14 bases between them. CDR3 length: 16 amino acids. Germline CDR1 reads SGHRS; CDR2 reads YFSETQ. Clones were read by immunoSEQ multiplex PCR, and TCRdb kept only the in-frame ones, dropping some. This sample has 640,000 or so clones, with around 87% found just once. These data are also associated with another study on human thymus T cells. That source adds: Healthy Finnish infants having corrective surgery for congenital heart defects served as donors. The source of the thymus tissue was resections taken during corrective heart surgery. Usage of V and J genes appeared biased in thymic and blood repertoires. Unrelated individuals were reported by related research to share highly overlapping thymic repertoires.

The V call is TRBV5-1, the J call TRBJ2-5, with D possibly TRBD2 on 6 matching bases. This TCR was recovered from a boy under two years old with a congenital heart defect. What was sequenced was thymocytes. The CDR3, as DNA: TGCGCCAGCAGCTTGGCCGGTGTGGGACTTCAAGAGACCCAGTACTTC. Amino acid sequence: CASSLAGVGLQETQYF.